These 32 T cell receptor beta chains were all obtained from the same sample, sequenced in a study of identical twins. TCRdb independently ran MiXCR on the 5' RACE reads; one entry per CDR3 protein. Of 500,000 to 550,000 distinct CDR3 sequences in the sample, 20% to 25% are singletons; the top ten hold around 0.48%. These data also formed part of another study, on yellow fever vaccine responses in identical twins.

The sample comprised CD4+ T cells sorted from blood. The source is a woman in her late teens or twenties in good health.

This clonotype was observed a few times. The V gene is TRBV10-3, the J gene TRBJ2-1; D could derive from TRBD1 or TRBD2 (5 bases each). Germline assignment: CDR1 ENHRY and CDR2 SYGVKD. This CDR3 is built from 14 residues. V was pared by 2 bases and J by 8 bases, with 13 bases between. CDR3 sequence reads: CAISEGTLGDEQFF. The CDR3 nucleotides read TGTGCCATCAGTGAGGGGACCCTCGGGGATGAGCAGTTCTTC.

This clonotype was observed a handful of times. The V and J genes are TRBV4-1 and TRBJ1-1; 8 bases map to TRBD1. The germline CDR1 and CDR2 sequences are MGHRA and YSYEKL. Trimming cost V 3 bases and J 3 bases; bases outside gene matches: 6. The CDR3 spans 15 residues. DNA of the CDR3: TGCGCCAGCAGCCAGCTACAGGGGGATGACACTGAAGCTTTCTTT. Amino acid sequence: CASSQLQGDDTEAFF.

This sequence joins TRBV9 and TRBJ2-1; the D is unclear. The CDR3 extends over 15 amino acids. Looked up from germline, CDR1 is SGDLS and CDR2 is YYNGEE. Deletions cut 2 bases from V and 0 bases from J, with 9 bases between. The CDR3 DNA reads as TGTGCCAGCAGCGTGGCCATGAGCTCCTACAATGAGCAGTTCTTC. It specifies CASSVAMSSYNEQFF.

This clonotype showed up just a few times. The V and J genes are TRBV2 and TRBJ2-1, with 10 bases identical to TRBD2. Trimming cost V 3 bases and J 4 bases; bases outside gene matches: 18. CDR3 length: 20 residues. CDR1 is SNHLY and CDR2 is FYNNEI in the germline V gene. This CDR3 reads CASSDPDGVSGGIKYNEQFF. The CDR3 bases are TGTGCCAGCAGTGACCCCGACGGGGTTAGCGGGGGGATTAAGTACAATGAGCAGTTCTTC.

This clonotype was found a few times. The chain joins TRBV12-3 or TRBV12-4 to TRBJ1-3, with 7 bases identical to TRBD1. V trimming: 6 bases; J trimming: 4 bases; junction bases outside the gene matches: 9. CDR3 length: 15 residues. The CDR3 region has the DNA TGTGCCAGCAGAAGACAGGGAGCAAGGGGAAACACCATATATTTT. This gives the protein CASRRQGARGNTIYF.

This chain uses TRBV7-9 with TRBJ2-7; the D is unclear. The CDR3 totals 12 residues. Looked up from germline, CDR1 is SEHNR and CDR2 is FQNEAQ (reference sequence). Deletions cut 2 bases from V and 5 bases from J, with 7 bases between. DNA of the CDR3: TGTGCCAGCAGCTTATGGGAAAACGAGCAGTACTTC. Residues: CASSLWENEQYF. The full variable domain, rest sourced from reference TRBV7-9 and TRBJ2-7, is DTGVSQNPRHKITKRGQNVTFRCDPISEHNRLYWYRQTLGQGPEFLTYFQNEAQLEKSRLLSDRFSAERPKGSFSTLEIQRTEQGDSAMYLCASSLWENEQYFGPGTRLTVT.

The chain combines TRBV20-1 with TRBJ2-5; D remains ambiguous. The CDR3 extends over 13 amino acids. Germline V lookup: CDR1 DFQATT, CDR2 SNEGSKA (reference sequence). Trimming stripped 0 bases from V and 6 bases from J, with 11 bases between. The CDR3 region has the DNA TGCAGTGCTAGAGAAAATCTCGTCCAGACCCAGTACTTC. As protein: CSARENLVQTQYF.

The chain combines TRBV2 with TRBJ2-7; D may be TRBD1 (5 bases). CDR1 and CDR2 (germline): SNHLY, FYNNEI. CDR3 length: 12 residues. Trimming left V 7 bases short and J 2 bases short, with 9 bases between. In DNA, the CDR3 is TGTGCCAGCAAGCAGGGCCCCTACGAGCAGTACTTC. Protein sequence: CASKQGPYEQYF. Variable domain in full (rest from reference TRBV2 and TRBJ2-7): EPEVTQTPSHQVTQMGQEVILRCVPISNHLYFYWYRQILGQKVEFLVSFYNNEISEKSEIFDDQFSVERPDGSNFTLKIRSTKLEDSAMYFCASKQGPYEQYFGPGTRLTVT.

The chain links TRBV11-1 to TRBJ2-3, with D tentatively TRBD1 (5 bases). This CDR3 spans 18 amino acids. The V gene's germline CDR1 is SGHAT and CDR2 FQDESV (reference sequence). V lost 1 base, J lost 0 bases, and 17 bases lay in between. CDR3 coding DNA: TGTGCCAGCAGCTTAGGCCAAGGGGCCCCCCCAAGCACAGATACGCAGTATTTT. Translation: CASSLGQGAPPSTDTQYF. Combining the CDR3 with reference TRBV11-1 and TRBJ2-3 gives the whole variable domain EAEVAQSPRYKITEKSQAVAFWCDPISGHATLYWYRQILGQGPELLVQFQDESVVDDSQLPKDRFSAERLKGVDSTLKIQPAELGDSAMYLCASSLGQGAPPSTDTQYFGPGTRLTVL.

This rearrangement joins TRBV29-1 to TRBJ1-1, with D perhaps TRBD1 (5 bases). The CDR3 sequence is 12 residues long. Germline V gene lookup returns CDR1 SQVTM and CDR2 ANQGSEA. V lost 7 bases and J 3 bases, leaving 12 bases between the germline ends. DNA of the CDR3: TGCAGCGCCGGGGGTCTGCACACTGAAGCTTTCTTT. Its protein product is CSAGGLHTEAFF.

The V gene is TRBV29-1, the J gene TRBJ2-1; possible D gene TRBD1, 5 bases. CDR3 size: 15 residues. Trimming removed 3 bases at V and 0 bases at J, with 12 bases between. CDR1 is SQVTM, CDR2 ANQGSEA, per germline. CDR3 amino acids: CSVEPGFGSYNEQFF. CDR3 DNA sequence: TGCAGCGTTGAGCCAGGGTTCGGCTCCTACAATGAGCAGTTCTTC.

The rearrangement uses TRBV7-6 and TRBJ2-1; 7 bases fit TRBD2. The CDR3 extends over 17 amino acids. Germline V lookup: CDR1 SGHVS, CDR2 FNYEAQ. V lost 5 bases to trimming and J lost 8 bases; unmatched junction nucleotides: 18. CDR3 coding DNA: TGTGCCAGCAGCCTTCTCCCCGGGACTATGCATAGCTATGAGCAGTTCTTC. It translates to CASSLLPGTMHSYEQFF. Full variable domain (outside the CDR3, taken from reference TRBV7-6 and TRBJ2-1): GAGVSQSPRYKVTKRGQDVALRCDPISGHVSLYWYRQALGQGPEFLTYFNYEAQQDKSGLPNDRFSAERPEGSISTLTIQRTEQRDSAMYRCASSLLPGTMHSYEQFFGPGTRLTVL.

The chain combines TRBV5-1 with TRBJ2-1, with 9 bases that match TRBD2. Germline lookup yields CDR1 SGHRS and CDR2 YFSETQ. This CDR3 has 15 residues. V shed 7 bases and J 4 bases; nucleotides not matched to a gene: 9. CDR3 amino acids: CASGSTSGRYNEQFF. The CDR3 coding sequence is TGCGCCAGCGGATCAACAAGCGGGAGGTACAATGAGCAGTTCTTC.

This clonotype showed up just a few times. The chain couples TRBV12-3 or TRBV12-4 to TRBJ1-1, with D unresolved. Trimming took 8 bases from V and 0 from J, leaving 16 bases between them. The CDR3 runs 15 residues. CDR3 protein: CASGRDRTVNTEAFF. CDR3 nucleotide sequence: TGTGCCAGCGGCCGCGATCGGACGGTGAACACTGAAGCTTTCTTT.

The rearrangement joins TRBV5-1 to TRBJ2-2; D not resolved. CDR1 and CDR2 (germline): SGHRS, YFSETQ. Deletions cut 0 bases from V and 5 bases from J, with 5 bases between. The CDR3 contains 13 residues. The CDR3 DNA sequence: TGCGCCAGCAGCTTGGTCATGACCGGGGAGCTGTTTTTT. Amino acid sequence: CASSLVMTGELFF. The full variable domain, its missing parts supplied by reference TRBV5-1 and TRBJ2-2, is KAGVTQTPRYLIKTRGQQVTLSCSPISGHRSVSWYQQTPGQGLQFLFEYFSETQRNKGNFPGRFSGRQFSNSRSEMNVSTLELGDSALYLCASSLVMTGELFFGEGSRLTVL.

The chain combines TRBV18 with TRBJ2-1, with TRBD2 identical over 14 bases. J lost 8 bases, V lost 3 bases, and 3 bases had no gene match. CDR1 KGHSH and CDR2 LQKENI come from the germline V gene. The CDR3 spans 15 residues. CDR3 residues: CASSPGTSGSYEQFF. In nucleotides, the CDR3 is TGTGCCAGCTCACCCGGGACTAGCGGGAGTTATGAGCAGTTCTTC.

This clonotype has only a few counts. V is TRBV7-2 and J is TRBJ2-2, with 12 bases that match TRBD1. CDR1 and CDR2 from the germline V gene are SGHTA and FQGNSA. This CDR3 comprises 14 residues. The ends lost 6 bases at V and 6 bases at J; junction bases unmatched: 2. CDR3 residues: CASRGQGAAGELFF. The CDR3 DNA reads TGTGCCAGCAGGGGACAGGGGGCGGCCGGGGAGCTGTTTTTT.

This chain links TRBV7-9 with TRBJ2-1; maybe TRBD1 (6 bases). The germline gives CDR1 SEHNR, CDR2 FQNEAQ (reference sequence). The V and J ends lost 2 bases and 0 bases respectively, with 14 bases between them. This CDR3 is 17 amino acids long. The CDR3 is CASSLRSGESSYNEQFF. The CDR3, as DNA: TGTGCCAGCAGCTTAAGGTCAGGGGAAAGCTCCTACAATGAGCAGTTCTTC.

This clonotype occurred a few times. This chain links TRBV12-3 or TRBV12-4 with TRBJ2-5; 8 positions match TRBD1. After removal of 3 bases from V and 3 bases from J, the junction contained 6 bases not matched to a gene. The CDR3 has 15 amino acids. The CDR3 nucleotides are TGTGCCAGCAGTTTTGCGGACAGGGACGAAGAGACCCAGTACTTC. This gives the protein CASSFADRDEETQYF.

This clonotype was seen a few times. The DNA for the CDR3 is TGTGCCAGCAGCTCGCGGGCCCTCGAGCAGTTCTTC. This translates into CASSSRALEQFF. The chain carries TRBV7-8 and TRBJ2-1, with D possibly matching TRBD2 (5 bases). CDR3 size: 12 residues. Germline V gene lookup returns CDR1 SGHVS and CDR2 FQNEAQ. Trimming left V 4 bases short and J 10 bases short, with 11 bases between.

This chain joins TRBV2 and TRBJ2-5; D may be TRBD1 or TRBD2 (5 bases each). Germline loops: CDR1 SNHLY, CDR2 FYNNEI. Trimming shortened V by 9 bases and J by 4 bases, and 12 bases separated the two germline ends. This CDR3 has 12 amino acids. For the CDR3, the DNA is TGTGCCAGGGACGGTGGGGGAGAGACCCAGTACTTC. Translation: CARDGGGETQYF. The full variable domain, with the rest looked up from reference TRBV2 and TRBJ2-5, is EPEVTQTPSHQVTQMGQEVILRCVPISNHLYFYWYRQILGQKVEFLVSFYNNEISEKSEIFDDQFSVERPDGSNFTLKIRSTKLEDSAMYFCARDGGGETQYFGPGTRLLVL.

This clonotype was seen many times. For the CDR3, the DNA is TGTGCCAGCAGTTCCTCTGGGTTCGGACAGGGTAGGAACAATGAGCAGTTCTTC. Its translation is CASSSSGFGQGRNNEQFF. This rearrangement joins TRBV6-2 or TRBV6-3 to TRBJ2-1, with TRBD1 matching over 8 bases. Trimming cost V 4 bases and J 5 bases; bases outside gene matches: 16. Germline loops: CDR1 MNHEY, CDR2 SVGEGT. The CDR3 contains 18 residues.

The V call is TRBV20-1, the J call TRBJ2-1; maybe TRBD1 (6 bases). V lost 5 bases and J lost 6, with 11 bases in between. In germline, CDR1 is DFQATT, CDR2 SNEGSKA (reference sequence). This CDR3 comprises 12 residues. CDR3 DNA: TGCAGTGCTTATACAGGGTTCAATGAGCAGTTCTTC. The encoded protein is CSAYTGFNEQFF.

CDR3 in DNA: TGTGCCAGCAGCCAATGGCCCACGAACACCGGGGAGCTGTTTTTT. The encoded protein is CASSQWPTNTGELFF. The chain is built from TRBV3-1 and TRBJ2-2; D is undetermined. Per the germline V gene, CDR1 is LGHDT and CDR2 is YNNKEL (reference sequence). The CDR3 is 15 amino acids. The germline V and J ends were trimmed by 2 bases and 0 bases, with 7 bases remaining between them.

This clonotype was seen a few times. The chain joins TRBV24-1 to TRBJ2-3; D gene unclear. The V gene's germline CDR1 is KGHDR and CDR2 SFDVKD. Deletions cut 5 bases from V and 4 bases from J, with 15 bases between. The CDR3 extends over 15 amino acids. As DNA, the CDR3 is TGTGCCACCAGTGGGAGCAGACAATCGGCAGATACGCAGTATTTT. It specifies CATSGSRQSADTQYF.

V is TRBV27 and J is TRBJ2-1; D remains unclear. The CDR3 runs 12 residues. Germline V gives CDR1 MNHEY, CDR2 SMNVEV (reference sequence). The V and J ends lost 6 bases and 9 bases respectively, with 12 bases between them. In DNA, the CDR3 is TGTGCCAGCAGGGAAAGGGTGGGTGAGCAGTTCTTC. Amino acid sequence: CASRERVGEQFF.

This chain joins TRBV10-3 and TRBJ1-1; TRBD1 agrees at 9 bases. Germline loops: CDR1 ENHRY, CDR2 SYGVKD. The CDR3 sequence is 15 residues long. The V gene end was trimmed by 2 bases and the J gene end by 5 bases; junction bases not matched to a gene: 6. The CDR3: CAISEIQGARTEAFF. In nucleotides, the CDR3 is TGTGCCATCAGTGAGATACAGGGGGCGCGAACTGAAGCTTTCTTT.

This clonotype was counted a few times. This chain links TRBV24-1 with TRBJ2-1, with 7 positions matching TRBD1. Germline assignment: CDR1 KGHDR and CDR2 SFDVKD. This CDR3 is built from 17 residues. Trimming took 3 bases from V and 8 from J; bases not matched to a gene: 15. Here the CDR3 DNA reads TGTGCCACCAGTGATGGCGGTCGGGACAGTTCTCTGTATGAGCAGTTCTTC. Protein product: CATSDGGRDSSLYEQFF.

A few counts support this clonotype. The chain links TRBV5-1 to TRBJ1-6; D possibly corresponds to TRBD1 (5 bases). The germline V gene has CDR1 SGHRS and CDR2 YFSETQ. This CDR3 region has 15 residues. Trimming removed 4 bases from V and 5 bases from J, with 13 bases in between. CDR3 DNA sequence: TGCGCCAGCAGCCCTAGGGAGACAGATAATTCACCCCTCCACTTT. As protein: CASSPRETDNSPLHF.

This clonotype was picked up a small number of times. This chain uses TRBV7-2 with TRBJ2-3; unclear D gene. Germline CDR1 and CDR2: SGHTA and FQGNSA. This CDR3 has 15 amino acids. V shed 6 bases and J shed 0 bases, with 13 bases lying between them. CDR3 sequence: CASRLTPTSTDTQYF. CDR3 nucleotide sequence: TGTGCCAGCAGGTTAACCCCCACTAGCACAGATACGCAGTATTTT. Full variable domain (outside the CDR3, taken from reference TRBV7-2 and TRBJ2-3): GAGVSQSPSNKVTEKGKDVELRCDPISGHTALYWYRQSLGQGLEFLIYFQGNSAPDKSGLPSDRFSAERTGGSVSTLTIQRTQQEDSAVYLCASRLTPTSTDTQYFGPGTRLTVL.

V is TRBV2 and J is TRBJ2-1; the match to TRBD2 covers 8 bases. CDR1 is SNHLY and CDR2 is FYNNEI in the germline V gene. This CDR3 comprises 13 residues. Trimming took 8 bases from V and 5 from J; bases not matched to a gene: 5. Here the CDR3 reads CASHGSGNNEQFF. The CDR3 bases are TGTGCCAGCCATGGTAGCGGGAACAATGAGCAGTTCTTC.

The chain couples TRBV5-1 to TRBJ2-2; a weak D match, TRBD1 (5 bases). The CDR3 is made up of 14 amino acids. Germline CDR1 is SGHRS and CDR2 is YFSETQ. The V end was cut by 0 bases, the J end by 11 bases, with 14 bases between. The CDR3 spells CASSLERPTGELFF. DNA for the CDR3: TGCGCCAGCAGCTTGGAGAGACCCACAGGCGAGCTGTTTTTT.